What follows is one T cell receptor (beta chain) and its context. Terminally differentiated effector memory CD45RA+ cells were left out of the naive CD8 fraction, which was CD45RO-negative and positively selected for CCR7. The donor population consisted of healthy HIV-negative adults with no recent acute infections or vaccinations. V was pared by 6 bases and J by 5 bases, with 14 bases between. Germline assignment: CDR1 SEHNR and CDR2 FQNEAQ (reference sequence). The CDR3 runs to 13 residues. The method was immunoSEQ multiplex PCR; TCRdb's version includes in-frame clones alone and lacks a portion of them. The table lists millions of clones, roughly 95% of them singletons. These data belong to a study of shared clonotypes between healthy human individuals. Overall study: Each donor's CD4 naive and CD4 memory cells filled three plates apiece, CD8 naive two, and CD8 memory one.

This chain uses TRBV7-9 with TRBJ2-7; D not resolved. This clonotype was sampled from a young man in good health. The source material was naive CD8+ T cells sorted from blood. The CDR3 DNA reads as TGTGCCAGCAGTCTGGAACTGCGGCACGAGCAGTACTTC. This translates into CASSLELRHEQYF.